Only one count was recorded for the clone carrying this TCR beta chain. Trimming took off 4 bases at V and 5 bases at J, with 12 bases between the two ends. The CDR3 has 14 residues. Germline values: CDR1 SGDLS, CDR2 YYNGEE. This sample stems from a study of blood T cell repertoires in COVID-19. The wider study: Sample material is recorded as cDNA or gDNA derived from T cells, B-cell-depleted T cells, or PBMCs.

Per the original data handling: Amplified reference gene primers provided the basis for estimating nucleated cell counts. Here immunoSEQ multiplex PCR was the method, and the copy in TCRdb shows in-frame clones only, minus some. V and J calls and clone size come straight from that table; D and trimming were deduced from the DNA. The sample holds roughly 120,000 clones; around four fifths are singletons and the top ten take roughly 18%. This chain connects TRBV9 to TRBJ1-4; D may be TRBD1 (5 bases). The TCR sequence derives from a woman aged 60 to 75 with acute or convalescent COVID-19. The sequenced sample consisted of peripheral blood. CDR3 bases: TGTGCCAGCAGCTCGGGGGTGGGGAATGAAAAACTGTTTTTT. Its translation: CASSSGVGNEKLFF.